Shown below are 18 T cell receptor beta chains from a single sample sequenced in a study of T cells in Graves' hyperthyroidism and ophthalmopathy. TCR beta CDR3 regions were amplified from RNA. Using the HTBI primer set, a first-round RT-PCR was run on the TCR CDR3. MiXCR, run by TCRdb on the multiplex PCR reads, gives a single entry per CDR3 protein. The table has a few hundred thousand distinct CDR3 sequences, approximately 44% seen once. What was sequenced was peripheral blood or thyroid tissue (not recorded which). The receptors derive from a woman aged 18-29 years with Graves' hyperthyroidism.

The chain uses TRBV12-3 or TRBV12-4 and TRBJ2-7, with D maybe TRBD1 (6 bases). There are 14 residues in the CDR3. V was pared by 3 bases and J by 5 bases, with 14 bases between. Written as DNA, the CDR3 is TGTGCCAGCAGTTTTCTAGGGGGAGTTCACGAGCAGTACTTC. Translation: CASSFLGGVHEQYF.

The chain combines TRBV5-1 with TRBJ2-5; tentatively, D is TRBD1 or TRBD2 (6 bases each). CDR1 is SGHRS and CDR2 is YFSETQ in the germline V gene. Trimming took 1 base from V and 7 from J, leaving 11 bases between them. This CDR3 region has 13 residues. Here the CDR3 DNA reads TGCGCCAGCAGCTTGAGGGGGGAAGGGACCCAGTACTTC. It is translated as CASSLRGEGTQYF.

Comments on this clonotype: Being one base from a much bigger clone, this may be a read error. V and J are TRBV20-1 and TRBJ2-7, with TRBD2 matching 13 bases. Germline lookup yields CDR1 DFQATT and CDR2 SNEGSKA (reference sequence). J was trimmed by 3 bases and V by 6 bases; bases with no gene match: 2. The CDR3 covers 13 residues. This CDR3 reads CSAGLAGFYEQYF. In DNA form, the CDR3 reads TGCAGTGCGGGACTAGCGGGGTTCTACGAGCAGTACTTC.

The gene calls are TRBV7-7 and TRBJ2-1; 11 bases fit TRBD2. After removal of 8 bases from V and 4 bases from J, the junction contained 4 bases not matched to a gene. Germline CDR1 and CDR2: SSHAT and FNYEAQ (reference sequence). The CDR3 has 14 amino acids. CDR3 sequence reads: CASPGTSGYNEQFF. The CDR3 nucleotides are TGTGCCAGCCCCGGGACTAGCGGTTACAATGAGCAGTTCTTC.

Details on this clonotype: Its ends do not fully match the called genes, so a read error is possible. The CDR3 nucleotides are TGTGCCAACAGCGCACCCGGGACAGATACGCAGTATTTT. This gives the protein CANSAPGTDTQYF. The chain joins TRBV7-9 to TRBJ2-3, with D unresolved. CDR3 length: 13 residues. Germline V gene lookup returns CDR1 SEHNR and CDR2 FQNEAQ (reference sequence).

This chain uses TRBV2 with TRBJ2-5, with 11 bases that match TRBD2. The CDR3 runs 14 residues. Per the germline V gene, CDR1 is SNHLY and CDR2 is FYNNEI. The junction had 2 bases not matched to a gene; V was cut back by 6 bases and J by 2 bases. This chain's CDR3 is CASRLAGGQETQYF. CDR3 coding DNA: TGTGCCAGCAGGCTAGCGGGAGGACAAGAGACCCAGTACTTC. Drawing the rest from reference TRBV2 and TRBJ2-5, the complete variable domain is EPEVTQTPSHQVTQMGQEVILRCVPISNHLYFYWYRQILGQKVEFLVSFYNNEISEKSEIFDDQFSVERPDGSNFTLKIRSTKLEDSAMYFCASRLAGGQETQYFGPGTRLLVL.

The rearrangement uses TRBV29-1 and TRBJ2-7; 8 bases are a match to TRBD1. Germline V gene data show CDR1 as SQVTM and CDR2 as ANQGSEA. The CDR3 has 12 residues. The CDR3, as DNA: TGCAGTATATGGGACAGGTCATACGAGCAGTACTTC. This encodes CSIWDRSYEQYF.

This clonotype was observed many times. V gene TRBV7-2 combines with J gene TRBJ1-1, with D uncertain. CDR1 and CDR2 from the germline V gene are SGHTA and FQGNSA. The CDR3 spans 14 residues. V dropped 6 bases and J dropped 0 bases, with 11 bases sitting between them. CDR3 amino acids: CASRGVFMNTEAFF. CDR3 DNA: TGTGCCAGCAGGGGAGTTTTCATGAACACTGAAGCTTTCTTT. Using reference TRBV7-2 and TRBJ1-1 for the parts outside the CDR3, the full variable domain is GAGVSQSPSNKVTEKGKDVELRCDPISGHTALYWYRQSLGQGLEFLIYFQGNSAPDKSGLPSDRFSAERTGGSVSTLTIQRTQQEDSAVYLCASRGVFMNTEAFFGQGTRLTVV.

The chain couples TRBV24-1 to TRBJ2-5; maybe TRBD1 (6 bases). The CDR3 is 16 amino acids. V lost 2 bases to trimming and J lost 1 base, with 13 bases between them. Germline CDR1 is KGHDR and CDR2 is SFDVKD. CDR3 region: CATSDSSDSLQETQYF. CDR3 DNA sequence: TGTGCCACCAGTGATTCTTCGGACAGCCTCCAAGAGACCCAGTACTTC.

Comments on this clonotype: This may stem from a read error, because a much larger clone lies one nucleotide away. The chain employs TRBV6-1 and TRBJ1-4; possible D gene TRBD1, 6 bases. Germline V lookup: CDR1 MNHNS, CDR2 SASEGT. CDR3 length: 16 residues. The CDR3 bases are TGTGCCAGCAGTGAAGCCCCGAGGGACACGAGTGAAAAACTGCTTTTT. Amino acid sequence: CASSEAPRDTSEKLLF.

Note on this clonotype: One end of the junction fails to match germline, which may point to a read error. The CDR3 region is CASSQEGKGVTGELFF. DNA of the CDR3: TGCGCCAGCAGCCAAGAGGGGAAGGGAGTCACCGGGGAGCTGTTTTTT. The V call is TRBV7-9, the J call TRBJ2-2, with D perhaps given as TRBD1 or TRBD2 (5 bases each). This CDR3 has 16 amino acids. Germline CDR1 and CDR2: SEHNR and FQNEAQ (reference sequence). The full variable domain, in which reference TRBV7-9 and TRBJ2-2 provide the parts outside the CDR3, is DTGVSQNPRHKITKRGQNVTFRCDPISEHNRLYWYRQTLGQGPEFLTYFQNEAQLEKSRLLSDRFSAERPKGSFSTLEIQRTEQGDSAMYLCASSQEGKGVTGELFFGEGSRLTVL.

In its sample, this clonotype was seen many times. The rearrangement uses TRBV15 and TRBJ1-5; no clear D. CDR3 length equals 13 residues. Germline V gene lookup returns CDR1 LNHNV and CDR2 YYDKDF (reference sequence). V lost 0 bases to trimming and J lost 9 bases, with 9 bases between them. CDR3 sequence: CATSRDLEGPQHF. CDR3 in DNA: TGTGCCACCAGCAGAGATCTTGAGGGGCCCCAGCATTTT.

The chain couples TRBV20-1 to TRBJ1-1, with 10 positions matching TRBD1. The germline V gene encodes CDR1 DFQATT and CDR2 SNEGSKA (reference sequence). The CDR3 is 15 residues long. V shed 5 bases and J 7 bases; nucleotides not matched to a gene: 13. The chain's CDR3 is CSAEGTGDELGEAFF. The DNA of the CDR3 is TGCAGTGCTGAAGGGACAGGGGATGAATTGGGTGAAGCTTTCTTT.

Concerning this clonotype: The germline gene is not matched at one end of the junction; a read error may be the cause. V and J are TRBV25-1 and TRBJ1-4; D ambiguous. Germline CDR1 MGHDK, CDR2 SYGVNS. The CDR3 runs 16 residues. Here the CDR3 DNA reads TGTGCCAGCAGTGAATTGATAGGTCCCACCGGCGAAAGACTGTTTTTT. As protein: CASSELIGPTGERLFF.

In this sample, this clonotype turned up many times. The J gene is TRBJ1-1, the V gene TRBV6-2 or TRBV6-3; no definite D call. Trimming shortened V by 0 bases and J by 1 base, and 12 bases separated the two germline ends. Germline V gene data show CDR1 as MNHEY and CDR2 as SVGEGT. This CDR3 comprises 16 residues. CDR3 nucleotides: TGTGCCAGCAGTTACTCGGTTACCACAGCGAACACTGAAGCTTTCTTT. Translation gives CASSYSVTTANTEAFF.

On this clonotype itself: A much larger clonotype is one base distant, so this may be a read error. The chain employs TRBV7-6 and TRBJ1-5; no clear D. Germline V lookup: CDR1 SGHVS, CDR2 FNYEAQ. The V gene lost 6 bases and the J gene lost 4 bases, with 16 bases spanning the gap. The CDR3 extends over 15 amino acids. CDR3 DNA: TGTGCCAGCAGTTACGAGTACGAGGGTAATCAGCCCCAGCATTTT. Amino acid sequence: CASSYEYEGNQPQHF.

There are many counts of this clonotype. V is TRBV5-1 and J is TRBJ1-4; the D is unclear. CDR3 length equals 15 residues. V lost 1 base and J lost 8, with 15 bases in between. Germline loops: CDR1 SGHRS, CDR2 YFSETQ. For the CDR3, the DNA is TGCGCCAGCAGCTTGACCCGGGCCCAGCAGGAAAAACTGTTTTTT. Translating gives CASSLTRAQQEKLFF.

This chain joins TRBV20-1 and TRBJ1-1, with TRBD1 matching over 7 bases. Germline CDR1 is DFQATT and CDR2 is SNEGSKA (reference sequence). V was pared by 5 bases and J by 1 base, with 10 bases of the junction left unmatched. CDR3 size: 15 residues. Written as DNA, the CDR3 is TGCAGTGCTCCCCGGGACAGTGGGGAGAACACTGAAGCTTTCTTT. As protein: CSAPRDSGENTEAFF.